These T cell receptor beta chains were read from a single sample in a study of blood T cell repertoires in COVID-19. The protocol was immunoSEQ multiplex PCR, while the TCRdb copy is restricted to in-frame clones and leaves out a portion. The sample includes approximately 310,000 clones, around 86% of them seen just once. The material sequenced was peripheral blood. The receptor set was obtained from a man aged 50-59 years with active or convalescent COVID-19. Each CDR3 is given with its conserved first and last residue. A D gene is named only where the DNA matches it firmly. Clone size is not always given. Where it is, it says once, few, many or a class for expanded clones.

J	size	V	D	CDR3	DNA
TRBJ2-7	few	TRBV5-1	-	CASSLLFGGEEQYF	TGCGCCAGCAGCTTGTTATTCGGGGGAGAGGAGCAGTACTTC
TRBJ2-5	-	TRBV10-3	TRBD2	CAIRGEGETQYF	TGTGCCATCAGAGGGGAGGGAGAGACCCAGTACTTC
TRBJ1-5	-	TRBV28	-	CASSLGQGPQPQHF	TGTGCCAGCAGTCTAGGACAAGGCCCTCAGCCCCAGCATTTT
TRBJ1-2	-	TRBV19	TRBD1	CASSMGQGDYGYTF	TGTGCCAGTAGTATGGGACAGGGAGACTATGGCTACACCTTC
TRBJ1-1	few	TRBV6-5	-	CASRRTGYTEAFF	TGTGCCAGCAGACGAACAGGGTACACTGAAGCTTTCTTT
TRBJ2-3	-	TRBV5-1	-	CASSLMGGGTDTQYF	TGCGCCAGCAGCTTGATGGGCGGGGGCACAGATACGCAGTATTTT
TRBJ2-3	once	TRBV4-1	TRBD1	CASSRTGASSTDTQYF	TGCGCCAGCAGCCGAACAGGGGCTTCGAGCACAGATACGCAGTATTTT
TRBJ2-2	-	TRBV5-1	-	CASSLVTGTPTGELFF	TGCGCCAGCAGCTTGGTAACGGGTACCCCCACCGGGGAGCTGTTTTTT
TRBJ2-5	-	TRBV2	-	CASTKEQETQYF	TGTGCCAGCACCAAGGAGCAAGAGACCCAGTACTTC
TRBJ2-7	-	TRBV30	TRBD2	CAWSPGGVSYEQYF	TGTGCCTGGAGTCCCGGGGGGGTTTCCTACGAGCAGTACTTC
TRBJ2-4	-	TRBV10-1	-	CASSERLAPILENIQYF	TGCGCCAGCAGTGAGAGATTAGCCCCAATCCTCGAAAACATTCAGTACTTC
TRBJ2-2	-	TRBV19	TRBD1	CASRGQGSGGELFF	TGTGCCAGTAGAGGACAGGGATCGGGCGGGGAGCTGTTTTTT
TRBJ2-1	-	TRBV9	-	CASSLSGDSNEQFF	TGTGCCAGCAGCCTCTCGGGGGACTCAAATGAGCAGTTCTTC
TRBJ2-1	once	TRBV2	-	CASSYFDEQFF	TGTGCCAGCAGTTATTTCGATGAGCAGTTCTTC
TRBJ2-5	once	TRBV7-2	-	CASSLTVGSGTQYF	TGTGCCAGCAGCTTAACTGTGGGTAGCGGGACCCAGTACTTC
TRBJ2-5	-	TRBV6-1	-	CASSEKEKGQETQYF	TGTGCCAGCAGTGAAAAAGAAAAGGGGCAGGAGACCCAGTACTTC
TRBJ2-1	once	TRBV5-1	-	CASSLGSAIGNEQFF	TGCGCCAGCAGCTTGGGTAGCGCTATAGGCAATGAGCAGTTCTTC
TRBJ1-2	-	TRBV2	TRBD1	CASSDRTGGVYGYTF	TGTGCCAGCAGTGATCGGACAGGTGGGGTCTATGGCTACACCTTC
TRBJ2-5	-	TRBV3-1/TRBV3-2	TRBD2	CASSKGLAGRGETQYF	TGTGCCAGCAGCAAAGGGCTAGCGGGAAGGGGTGAGACCCAGTACTTC
TRBJ1-1	-	TRBV30	TRBD1	CASDRFEGATEAFF	TGTGCCTCGGACAGGTTTGAGGGGGCGACTGAAGCTTTCTTT
TRBJ2-7	-	TRBV19	-	CASSIQGTRIYEQYF	TGTGCCAGTAGTATCCAGGGGACGAGAATTTACGAGCAGTACTTC
TRBJ2-1	-	TRBV19	TRBD1	CATSYLGQGMPEQFF	TGTGCCACCTCCTATCTCGGACAGGGTATGCCTGAGCAGTTCTTC
TRBJ2-2	-	TRBV5-1	-	CASSLFVTNTGELFF	TGCGCCAGCAGCTTATTTGTCACTAACACCGGGGAGCTGTTTTTT
TRBJ1-2	-	TRBV14	-	CASSPVRVYYGYTF	TGTGCCAGCAGCCCTGTCAGGGTATACTATGGCTACACCTTC
TRBJ1-1	-	TRBV7-3	-	CASRETEAFF	TGTGCCAGCAGGGAGACTGAAGCTTTCTTT
TRBJ1-5	-	TRBV5-1	-	CASSPGGGPNQPQHF	TGCGCCAGCAGCCCTGGGGGGGGCCCAAATCAGCCCCAGCATTTT
TRBJ1-3	-	TRBV30	TRBD1	CAWGWARGPGNTIYF	TGTGCCTGGGGGTGGGCGAGGGGGCCTGGAAACACCATATATTTT
TRBJ1-1	-	TRBV14	TRBD1	CASRYLQGGSEAFF	TGTGCCAGCAGATATCTACAGGGGGGTTCTGAAGCTTTCTTT
TRBJ1-1	few	TRBV28	-	CASSLGDRTNTEAFF	TGTGCCAGCAGTTTAGGCGACAGGACAAACACTGAAGCTTTCTTT
TRBJ2-4	-	TRBV6-2/TRBV6-3	-	CASSFGENRVTKNIQYF	TGTGCCAGCAGTTTTGGCGAGAACAGGGTAACCAAAAACATTCAGTACTTC
TRBJ2-7	-	TRBV6-5	-	CASSSSKARGGEQYF	-
TRBJ1-5	-	TRBV6-5	-	CASGTGQPNQPQHF	TGTGCCAGCGGAACTGGACAGCCGAATCAGCCCCAGCATTTT
TRBJ2-2	-	TRBV7-3	TRBD2	CASSLERGRELFF	TGTGCCAGCAGCCTGGAGCGGGGCCGGGAGCTGTTTTTT
TRBJ2-7	-	TRBV14	TRBD2	CASSRGEGAGEGGSYF	TGTGCCAGCAGCCGCGGAGAGGGAGCGGGAGAGGGCGGAAGTTACTTC
TRBJ2-5	-	TRBV27	TRBD1	CASRPRAGGQETQYF	TGTGCCAGCAGACCCCGGGCAGGGGGACAAGAGACCCAGTACTTC
TRBJ2-1	-	TRBV11-2	TRBD2	CASSSRTSGGNNEQFF	TGTGCCAGCAGCTCGAGGACTAGCGGAGGAAACAATGAGCAGTTCTTC
TRBJ1-3	-	TRBV2	-	CASGETGTGNTIYF	TGTGCCAGCGGTGAAACAGGGACCGGAAACACCATATATTTT
TRBJ1-1	-	TRBV7-9	TRBD1	CASSLETGVEAFF	TGTGCCAGCAGCTTAGAAACAGGGGTTGAAGCTTTCTTT
TRBJ1-1	-	TRBV6-1	-	CASSEPRNTEAFF	TGTGCCAGCAGTGAACCGAGGAACACTGAAGCTTTCTTT
TRBJ2-1	-	TRBV19	TRBD2	CASTVTSVSYNEQFF	TGTGCCAGTACCGTGACTAGCGTCTCCTACAATGAGCAGTTCTTC
TRBJ2-1	-	TRBV28	TRBD1	CASTDRTGGGDEQFF	TGTGCCAGCACCGATCGGACAGGGGGAGGAGATGAGCAGTTCTTC
TRBJ1-1	few	TRBV12-3/TRBV12-4	-	CASSLARDTEAFF	TGTGCCAGCAGTTTAGCGCGGGACACTGAAGCTTTCTTT
TRBJ2-2	-	TRBV19	TRBD2	CASRPPGLAGVRELFF	TGTGCCAGTAGACCTCCGGGACTAGCGGGAGTCAGGGAGCTGTTTTTT
TRBJ1-5	-	TRBV2	-	CASSPMAGGNQPQHF	TGTGCCAGCAGTCCAATGGCAGGGGGCAATCAGCCCCAGCATTTT
TRBJ1-1	-	TRBV7-2	TRBD1	CASSLDYRGGVAFF	TGTGCCAGCAGCTTAGATTACAGGGGCGGAGTAGCTTTCTTT
TRBJ2-2	-	TRBV18	-	CASSPRRDTGELFF	TGTGCCAGCTCACCACGGAGGGACACCGGGGAGCTGTTTTTT
TRBJ1-1	-	TRBV25-1	TRBD1	CASSESRQGREAFF	TGTGCCAGCAGTGAATCAAGACAGGGGCGGGAAGCTTTCTTT
TRBJ1-2	-	TRBV5-1	-	CASRVSGTNYGYTF	TGCGCCAGCAGGGTTTCAGGGACTAACTATGGCTACACCTTC
TRBJ2-5	-	TRBV29-1	TRBD2	CSLIPGLAGGTQETQYF	TGCAGCTTGATACCGGGACTAGCGGGGGGGACCCAAGAGACCCAGTACTTC
TRBJ1-5	-	TRBV6-1	TRBD1	CASSERGQGNQPQHF	TGTGCCAGCAGTGAGAGGGGACAGGGTAATCAGCCCCAGCATTTT
TRBJ1-6	-	TRBV27	-	CASRDTAFSPLHF	TGTGCCAGTAGGGACACTGCGTTTTCACCCCTCCACTTT
TRBJ2-7	-	TRBV28	-	CASTPTGTNYEQYF	TGTGCCAGCACCCCAACCGGGACAAATTACGAGCAGTACTTC
TRBJ1-1	-	TRBV6-5	-	CASSWRSSVNTEAFF	TGTGCCAGCAGTTGGCGTAGCTCCGTGAACACTGAAGCTTTCTTT
TRBJ1-5	few	TRBV19	-	CASSRGLNEQPQHF	TGTGCCAGTAGTAGGGGGCTAAATGAGCAGCCCCAGCATTTT